A single sample is the source of the 14 T cell receptor beta chains below, sequenced in a study of regulatory T cells in long-lasting Graves disease. Noted time point: newly diagnosed GD, antithyroid drugs for less than 3 months. PBMCs provided the RNA from which the TCR library was made. Through Arm-PCR of CDR3 regions and iRepertoire HTBI primers, TCR beta libraries were built. Each CDR3 protein is one row after TCRdb ran MiXCR on the multiplex PCR reads. The table lists about 540,000 distinct CDR3 sequences, approximately 13% of them singletons. This same sample was also part of a study on T cells in Graves' hyperthyroidism and ophthalmopathy.

This sample comprised peripheral blood mononuclear cells (PBMCs), obtained at new diagnosis, from a patient treated with antithyroid drugs. All receptors derive from a man younger than 45 with Graves disease.

This rearrangement joins TRBV5-1 to TRBJ2-5; maybe TRBD1 (5 bases). V lost 2 bases to trimming and J lost 5 bases, with 10 bases between them. This CDR3 is built from 13 residues. Germline V gene data show CDR1 as SGHRS and CDR2 as YFSETQ. The chain's CDR3 is CASSLPGSETQYF. Here the CDR3 DNA reads TGCGCCAGCAGCTTACCAGGGTCGGAGACCCAGTACTTC.

The genes are TRBV4-1 and TRBJ2-7; tentatively, D is TRBD1 (6 bases). Trimming stripped 2 bases from V and 0 bases from J, with 14 bases between. The CDR3 runs to 16 residues. Germline V lookup: CDR1 MGHRA, CDR2 YSYEKL. The CDR3 nucleotides read TGCGCCAGCAGCCAACCAGGGGTCTGGGGCTCCTACGAGCAGTACTTC. Its protein is CASSQPGVWGSYEQYF.

This chain links TRBV27 with TRBJ2-7; the match to TRBD1 covers 8 bases. The CDR3 spans 15 residues. Germline-derived CDR1 and CDR2 are MNHEY and SMNVEV (reference sequence). The V gene end was trimmed by 6 bases and the J gene end by 0 bases; junction bases not matched to a gene: 7. The CDR3 nucleotides read TGTGCCAGCAGCTCCGGGACAGGCAACTCCTACGAGCAGTACTTC. It codes for CASSSGTGNSYEQYF.

The chain has TRBV27 and TRBJ2-7; 9 bases are a match to TRBD1. Losses at the gene ends were 4 bases for V and 2 bases for J; bases not matched to a gene: 33. The CDR3 runs to 24 residues. Germline V gives CDR1 MNHEY, CDR2 SMNVEV (reference sequence). This CDR3 is CASSSEFPGLVGTGSEREPYEQYF. The CDR3 DNA reads as TGTGCCAGCAGTTCAGAATTCCCCGGGCTTGTGGGGACAGGGTCTGAGCGGGAACCCTACGAGCAGTACTTC.

This clonotype appeared a few times. The gene calls are TRBV2 and TRBJ2-6, with D perhaps matching TRBD1 (5 bases). Trimming pared 9 bases from V and 0 bases from J, leaving 15 bases between. This CDR3 contains 16 residues. Germline values: CDR1 SNHLY, CDR2 FYNNEI. CDR3 sequence reads: CASLARAYSGANVLTF. CDR3 sequence (DNA): TGTGCCAGTTTGGCCAGGGCCTACTCTGGGGCCAACGTCCTGACTTTC.

In this sample, this clonotype turned up many times. The V and J genes are TRBV6-5 and TRBJ2-7; 7 positions agree with TRBD1. V lost 2 bases and J lost 6; bases outside the gene matches: 4. Germline CDR1 is MNHEY and CDR2 is SVGAGI. The length of the CDR3 is 13 residues. CDR3 sequence reads: CASSYETGFEQYF. The CDR3 coding sequence is TGTGCCAGCAGTTACGAGACAGGGTTCGAGCAGTACTTC.

CDR3 region: CASSPDLAGVFQETQYF. The CDR3 DNA reads as TGTGCCAGCAGCCCGGACCTAGCGGGAGTCTTCCAAGAGACCCAGTACTTC. The V and J genes are TRBV2 and TRBJ2-1; 10 nucleotides match TRBD2. The end of the DNA fits TRBJ2-5 better, so the J call may be wrong. CDR1 is SNHLY and CDR2 is FYNNEI in the germline V gene. This CDR3 contains 17 residues.

For this clonotype: Just one base apart from a much larger clone, this may be a read error. The CDR3 protein is CAASDLTPGTLFF. The CDR3 DNA reads TGTGCCGCCAGTGATTTGACCCCGGGAACTCTCTTCTTC. The chain joins TRBV24-1 to TRBJ2-7; D is possibly TRBD2 (5 bases). Germline-derived CDR1 and CDR2 are KGHDR and SFDVKD. This CDR3 has 13 residues.

This clonotype was detected a few times. The chain joins TRBV6-1 to TRBJ2-3; 12 nucleotides match TRBD2. This CDR3 spans 16 amino acids. With V trimmed by 5 bases and J by 3 bases, 6 bases remained unmatched. Germline V lookup: CDR1 MNHNS, CDR2 SASEGT. The CDR3 DNA follows: TGTGCCAGCAGTACAAGACTAGCGGGAGAAACAGATACGCAGTATTTT. Protein product: CASSTRLAGETDTQYF.

There are a few counts of this clonotype. The chain carries TRBV6-1 and TRBJ1-6, with D maybe TRBD1 (5 bases). This CDR3 has 16 amino acids. V dropped 0 bases and J dropped 7 bases, with 13 bases sitting between them. In germline, CDR1 is MNHNS, CDR2 SASEGT. The CDR3 here is CASSEAGGVGNSPLHF. The CDR3 DNA follows: TGTGCCAGCAGTGAAGCGGGAGGGGTCGGGAATTCACCCCTCCACTTT.

This clonotype came up many times. The rearrangement joins TRBV28 to TRBJ2-4; TRBD2 agrees at 8 bases. The germline gives CDR1 MDHEN, CDR2 SYDVKM. The CDR3 length is 19 residues. J gave up 0 bases and V 2 bases, and 12 bases lay outside the gene matches. The CDR3 sequence is CASSLDATSARLAKNIQYF. The CDR3, as DNA: TGTGCCAGCAGTTTAGACGCGACTAGCGCTAGGTTAGCCAAAAACATTCAGTACTTC.

This clonotype was counted at least ten times. This sequence joins TRBV5-1 and TRBJ2-7; D is unresolved. V lost 1 base to trimming and J lost 3 bases, with 8 bases between them. Germline-derived CDR1 and CDR2 are SGHRS and YFSETQ. CDR3 length equals 13 residues. CDR3 sequence reads: CASSLRWGYEQYF. CDR3 nucleotide sequence: TGCGCCAGCAGCTTGAGGTGGGGCTACGAGCAGTACTTC.

The chain recombines TRBV29-1 with TRBJ1-2; tentatively, D is TRBD1 (6 bases). V lost 4 bases and J lost 1, with 10 bases in between. The CDR3 runs 13 residues. Germline CDR1 is SQVTM and CDR2 is ANQGSEA. Written as DNA, the CDR3 is TGCAGCGTTGGGGGGGGCGGTAACTATGGCTACACCTTC. This codes for CSVGGGGNYGYTF.

The rearrangement uses TRBV19 and TRBJ2-1, with TRBD2 matching over 10 bases. V gave up 2 bases and J gave up 5 bases; unmatched junction bases: 9. This CDR3 is built from 17 residues. The germline CDR1 and CDR2 sequences are LNHDA and SQIVND (reference sequence). The CDR3: CASSISLEREGHNEQFF. The DNA for the CDR3 is TGTGCCAGTAGTATATCCCTTGAGCGGGAGGGCCACAATGAGCAGTTCTTC.